The clone carrying this TCR beta chain was recorded a few times. Its antigen is as yet unknown. This record comes from a study of beta chain features in type 1 diabetes. Study details: Comparable age, gender and cell yields were observed in patients relative to healthy donors.

The study's findings and limits: Naive, central memory and Treg TCRB repertoires seemed to resemble each other more closely in patients than they did in healthy donors. TCRB CDR3s from Type 1 diabetes patients were moderately but significantly shorter in all four CD4+ subsets.

Investigators reverse transcribed all isolated RNA, so they sequenced expressed TCRB transcripts. Sequencing was performed with immunoSEQ multiplex PCR; in TCRdb, only in-frame clones are kept and a portion is missing. Here the sample spans about 620,000 clones, around a sixth being singletons. The CDR3 length is 11 residues. Trimming shortened V by 1 base and J by 10 bases, and 10 bases separated the two germline ends. Germline CDR1 reads DFQATT; CDR2 reads SNEGSKA (reference sequence). The V gene is TRBV20-1, the J gene TRBJ1-1, with D uncertain. The material sequenced was naive CD4+ T cells from blood. The TCR originated in a man aged 18 to 30 in good health. CDR3 sequence reads: CSARGPRGAFF. Written as DNA, the CDR3 is TGCAGTGCTAGAGGCCCCCGGGGAGCTTTCTTT.